This section outlines one TCR beta chain sequence together with its context. What it binds is unknown. The data belong to a study of T cell responses to AZD1222 COVID-19 vaccine. Study observations and caveats: With two AZD1222 doses given, Spike-specific TCR breadth and depth both rose. Reports say nearly half of spike-specific TCRs go after unmutated variant regions. The CD4 TCRs associated with vaccination extended across spike and predominated at 160-218 and 743-854. Females made up more of the donors, who were largely white British, and clonal diversity may have come out too low.

Sequenced by immunoSEQ multiplex PCR; TCRdb stores in-frame clones only, minus some. The sample lists 140,000 to 150,000 clones; 90% to 95% were seen once. CDR3 length equals 15 residues. The J segment lost 0 bases and the V segment lost 5 bases, leaving 2 bases of the junction unmatched. Germline V gives CDR1 SGHVS, CDR2 FNYEAQ. The TCR comes from an adult in good health. The rearrangement uses TRBV7-6 and TRBJ1-3, with 9 positions matching TRBD1. This specimen was peripheral blood, taken on day 0 of AZD1222 vaccination. The CDR3 sequence: CASSVDRGSGNTIYF. The CDR3 DNA reads as TGTGCCAGCAGCGTGGACAGGGGCTCTGGAAACACCATATATTTT.